Included here is one T cell receptor (beta chain) sequence, with context. Its target is unknown. These data belong to a study of Ad26.COV2.S vaccination and SARS-CoV-2 variants. Sequencing used immunoSEQ multiplex PCR; TCRdb keeps in-frame clones, though not all of them. The sample records roughly 680,000 clones, roughly nine tenths being singletons. The CDR3 has 13 residues. CDR1 GTSNPN and CDR2 SVGIG come from the germline V gene (reference sequence). The V end lost 2 bases, the J end lost 11 bases, and 16 bases lay between the germline ends. The treatment was: some 19 received Ad26.COV2.S at low or high dose, single or two shots; several received placebo; per-sample allocation not given. Specimens were obtained on day 63 following the first vaccine or placebo injection. Study conclusions and caveats: Individuals receiving vaccine had higher spike-specific TCR breadth than placebo recipients did.

The rearrangement uses TRBV30 and TRBJ2-1, with a possible D match to TRBD1 (5 bases). This TCR came from a person between 18 and 65 years old who received the Ad26.COV2.S COVID-19 vaccine or a placebo. The source was peripheral blood, collected in a trial of Ad26.COV2.S vaccine versus placebo. DNA for the CDR3: TGTGCCTGGAGTCAAGGGGTAAACCAGAAGCAGTTCTTC. This gives the protein CAWSQGVNQKQFF.